This T cell receptor beta chain is drawn from a study of blood T cell repertoires in COVID-19. Sequencing was performed with immunoSEQ multiplex PCR; in TCRdb, only in-frame clones are kept and a portion is missing. The sample has roughly 76,000 clones; about nine tenths are singletons. Remarks on this clone: The same CDR3 arises from other DNA sequences in this sample as well.

V lost 5 bases and J lost 7; bases outside the gene matches: 4. CDR3 length: 13 amino acids. The germline V gene has CDR1 LNHDA and CDR2 SQIVND (reference sequence). The chain recombines TRBV19 with TRBJ1-4; TRBD1 agrees at 7 bases. This receptor was taken from an elderly woman with active or convalescent COVID-19. Sequencing was done on a sample of peripheral blood. The CDR3 protein is CASSEGAGEKLFF. Written as DNA, the CDR3 is TGTGCCAGTAGTGAGGGGGCGGGTGAAAAACTGTTTTTT.